This passage covers 10 T cell receptor beta chains from one sample sequenced in a study of T cells in Graves' hyperthyroidism and ophthalmopathy. The investigators amplified TCR beta CDR3 regions from RNA transcripts. A first-round RT-PCR of the TCR CDR3 used the HTBI primer set. TCRdb reanalysed the multiplex PCR reads using MiXCR and keeps one entry per CDR3 protein. Counted here are around 520,000 distinct CDR3 sequences, 13% to 15% occurring once; the ten biggest clones make up over 15%. The sequenced sample was blood. The receptors derive from a woman aged 18-30 years with Graves' hyperthyroidism.

The chain has TRBV5-4 and TRBJ1-2, with a tentative D call TRBD1 (6 bases). The CDR3 sequence is 15 residues long. With 3 bases removed from V and 4 bases from J, the gap between germline ends came to 16 bases. CDR1 is SGHNT and CDR2 is YYREEE in the germline V gene (reference sequence). The CDR3 DNA follows: TGTGCCAGCAGCTGGGGCCGGACAGTCCTCTATGGCTACACCTTC. Encoded protein: CASSWGRTVLYGYTF.

This clonotype was seen ten or more times. J is TRBJ2-1 and V is TRBV27; D is possibly TRBD1 or TRBD2 (6 bases each). V dropped 9 bases and J dropped 9 bases, with 24 bases sitting between them. This CDR3 is built from 15 residues. Germline CDR1 and CDR2: MNHEY and SMNVEV (reference sequence). The CDR3 is CASTSRGGRGGEQFF. CDR3 sequence (DNA): TGTGCCAGTACCTCAAGAGGGGGGCGGGGTGGTGAGCAGTTCTTC.

This clonotype has ten or more counts. The V gene is TRBV20-1, the J gene TRBJ1-1; D is perhaps TRBD1 (6 bases). This CDR3 contains 16 residues. With 1 base removed from V and 2 bases from J, the gap between germline ends came to 17 bases. The germline V gene encodes CDR1 DFQATT and CDR2 SNEGSKA (reference sequence). This CDR3 reads CSARGVFTGANTEAFF. CDR3 DNA sequence: TGCAGTGCTAGAGGGGTGTTTACGGGGGCCAACACTGAAGCTTTCTTT.

Notes on this clonotype: This may be a read error: a much more frequent sequence differs by one nucleotide. The chain couples TRBV3-1 to TRBJ2-3; 7 nucleotides agree with TRBD2. Germline V gene lookup returns CDR1 LGHDT and CDR2 YNNKEL (reference sequence). CDR3 length: 15 residues. Trimming took 0 bases from V and 11 from J; bases not matched to a gene: 11. The CDR3 DNA sequence: TGTGCCAGCAGCCAAGATTCGGGGACTAATTGGGAGCAGTATTTT. Amino acids: CASSQDSGTNWEQYF.

This clonotype has a count of ten or more. The chain combines TRBV6-5 with TRBJ1-1; D is unclear. The ends were cut back, 0 bases at V and 1 base at J, with 6 bases in the middle. CDR3 size: 14 residues. The germline CDR1 and CDR2 sequences are MNHEY and SVGAGI. Here the CDR3 reads CASSYSSQNTEAFF. The CDR3 DNA reads as TGTGCCAGCAGTTACTCATCACAGAACACTGAAGCTTTCTTT.

Remarks on this clonotype: This clone may be a read error of a much larger clone one base away. V is TRBV20-1 and J is TRBJ1-1; D gene uncertain. Germline values: CDR1 DFQATT, CDR2 SNEGSKA (reference sequence). The CDR3 loop spans 13 amino acids. Deletions cut 3 bases from V and 1 base from J, with 9 bases between. CDR3 sequence: CSASRLANTEAFF. The CDR3 DNA reads TGCAGTGCTAGTCGGTTGGCGAACACTGAAGCTTTCTTT.

The chain employs TRBV29-1 and TRBJ2-5; TRBD1 matches at 7 bases. The CDR3 loop spans 12 amino acids. CDR1 and CDR2 from the germline V gene are SQVTM and ANQGSEA. J was trimmed by 2 bases and V by 7 bases; bases with no gene match: 4. CDR3 sequence reads: CSARDSQETQYF. CDR3 in DNA: TGCAGCGCCCGGGACAGTCAAGAGACCCAGTACTTC. Based on the CDR3 plus reference TRBV29-1 and TRBJ2-5, the full variable domain is SAVISQKPSRDICQRGTSLTIQCQVDSQVTMMFWYRQQPGQSLTLIATANQGSEATYESGFVIDKFPISRPNLTFSTLTVSNMSPEDSSIYLCSARDSQETQYFGPGTRLLVL.

The table lists this clonotype with many counts. The chain employs TRBV6-5 and TRBJ2-4; TRBD2 is a possible D gene (6 bases). The germline gives CDR1 MNHEY, CDR2 SVGAGI. Deletions cut 0 bases from V and 7 bases from J, with 10 bases between. The CDR3 extends over 14 amino acids. The CDR3 sequence: CASSYSGGYNIQYF. For the CDR3, the DNA is TGTGCCAGCAGTTACTCAGGAGGGTACAACATTCAGTACTTC.

This clonotype has only one observation. The rearrangement joins TRBV12-3 or TRBV12-4 to TRBJ1-1; D is uncertain. The ends were cut back, 6 bases at V and 1 base at J, with 12 bases in the middle. The CDR3 length is 14 residues. The CDR3 bases are TGTGCCAGCAGCCGGAGACAACCGAACACTGAAGCTTTCTTT. Translation: CASSRRQPNTEAFF.

This chain links TRBV3-1 with TRBJ1-6; TRBD1 matches at 9 bases. This CDR3 contains 14 residues. The germline gives CDR1 LGHDT, CDR2 YNNKEL (reference sequence). CDR3 protein: CPCDRGIPDSPLHF. CDR3 in DNA: TGTCCCTGCGACAGGGGGATCCCAGATTCACCCCTCCACTTT.